This T cell receptor beta chain is drawn from a study of shared T cell receptors in the human thymus. Sequencing was performed with immunoSEQ multiplex PCR; in TCRdb, only in-frame clones are kept and a portion is missing. The table has approximately 490,000 clones, around 82% seen once. CDR3 length: 16 residues. V was trimmed by 4 bases and J by 9 bases, leaving 22 bases between them. CDR1 MGHRA and CDR2 YSYEKL come from the germline V gene. These data also formed part of another study, on human thymus T cells.

The sequenced sample consisted of thymocytes. This chain connects TRBV4-1 to TRBJ2-4; perhaps TRBD2 as D (8 bases). The TCR was taken from a boy younger than two with a congenital heart defect. This chain's CDR3 is CASSPTGGPPGGIQYF. The CDR3, as DNA: TGCGCCAGCAGCCCCACGGGAGGGCCTCCAGGGGGCATTCAGTACTTC.